Listed below are T cell receptor beta chains from one sample, sequenced in a study of cytomegalovirus exposure and HLA in healthy donors. Assay used: immunoSEQ multiplex PCR; TCRdb lists only in-frame clones, some missing. Here the sample spans over 150,000 clones, about 82% being singletons. Sample: PBMCs. The receptors stem from a human donor in good health. Each CDR3 is given with its conserved first and last residue. A D gene is named only where the DNA matches it firmly. Size is stated for part of the rows, as once, few or many counts, or as a class when the clone is expanded.

-	TRBJ2-7	TRBV28	-	CASSPLLLAEQYF	TGTGCCAGCAGTCCACTCCTGTTAGCCGAGCAGTACTTC
TRBD1	TRBJ1-3	TRBV5-1	-	CASSSRGDSGNTIYF	TGCGCCAGCAGCTCCAGGGGGGACTCTGGAAACACCATATATTTT
TRBD2	TRBJ2-7	TRBV7-2	-	CASSRRLADYEQYF	TGTGCCAGCAGCCGCCGACTAGCGGATTACGAGCAGTACTTC
-	TRBJ2-7	TRBV6-4	-	CATPSEDLLYEQYF	TGTGCCACCCCGAGCGAGGACTTACTCTACGAGCAGTACTTC
-	TRBJ2-7	TRBV2	-	CASIGQGYYEQYF	TGTGCCAGCATTGGTCAGGGATACTACGAGCAGTACTTC
-	TRBJ2-3	TRBV14	-	CASSRPGADTQYF	TGTGCCAGCAGCCGCCCCGGAGCAGATACGCAGTATTTT
TRBD2	TRBJ2-4	TRBV5-5	-	CASSPVLAGPGIQYF	TGTGCCAGCAGCCCTGTCCTAGCGGGACCAGGGATTCAGTACTTC
TRBD1	TRBJ1-1	TRBV5-1	-	CASSLGQGASTEAFF	TGCGCCAGCAGCTTGGGACAGGGGGCAAGTACTGAAGCTTTCTTT
-	TRBJ1-2	TRBV7-9	few	CASSFRGGGYTF	TGTGCCAGCAGCTTTCGAGGAGGTGGCTACACCTTC
-	TRBJ1-2	TRBV25-1	-	CASESHLYGYTF	TGTGCCAGCGAGTCTCACCTGTATGGCTACACCTTC
TRBD1	TRBJ2-3	TRBV28	-	CASSFATGGRIDTQYF	TGTGCCAGCAGTTTTGCCACAGGGGGCAGGATAGATACGCAGTATTTT
-	TRBJ1-5	TRBV10-3	-	CAISESTGGDQPQHF	TGTGCCATCAGTGAGTCGACTGGAGGGGACCAGCCCCAGCATTTT
TRBD1	TRBJ2-7	TRBV11-1	-	CASSPSRDSGVGEQYF	TGTGCCAGCAGCCCGTCCCGGGACAGTGGGGTCGGCGAGCAGTACTTC
TRBD2	TRBJ2-5	TRBV18	-	CASSPSNGLAGDPGYF	TGTGCCAGCTCACCATCGAATGGACTAGCGGGGGATCCAGGGTACTTC
-	TRBJ2-5	TRBV29-1	-	CSVEDRNREETQYF	TGCAGCGTTGAAGATCGAAACAGGGAAGAGACCCAGTACTTC
-	TRBJ2-3	TRBV7-8	-	CASSPLDTQYF	TGTGCCAGCAGCCCCCTCGATACGCAGTATTTT
TRBD2	TRBJ2-1	TRBV5-1	-	CASRPTSAPSYNEQFF	TGCGCCAGCAGGCCTACTAGCGCCCCCTCCTACAATGAGCAGTTCTTC
TRBD1	TRBJ1-2	TRBV2	once	CASSERGQSPGYTF	TGTGCCAGCAGTGAAAGGGGACAGTCCCCTGGCTACACCTTC
TRBD1	TRBJ2-1	TRBV2	-	CASGSGGSPYNEQFF	TGTGCCAGCGGATCAGGGGGTAGTCCCTACAATGAGCAGTTCTTC
-	TRBJ1-1	TRBV5-1	once	CASSLVTGMNTEAFF	TGCGCCAGCAGCTTGGTGACTGGCATGAACACTGAAGCTTTCTTT
TRBD1	TRBJ1-4	TRBV29-1	-	CSVAGTGDEKLFF	TGCAGCGTTGCCGGGACAGGGGATGAAAAACTGTTTTTT
TRBD1	TRBJ1-2	TRBV11-2	-	CASSSTGGGYGYTF	TGTGCCAGCAGCTCGACAGGGGGCGGGTATGGCTACACCTTC
-	TRBJ2-1	TRBV21-1	-	CASSKASGNEQFF	TGTGCCAGCAGCAAGGCGTCGGGGAATGAGCAGTTCTTC
-	TRBJ2-3	TRBV5-6	-	CASSLVRETLKQYF	TGTGCCAGCAGCTTGGTAAGGGAGACCCTCAAGCAGTATTTT